A single sample is the source of the 32 T cell receptor beta chains below, sequenced in a study of blood T cell repertoires in COVID-19. TCRdb's table, derived via immunoSEQ multiplex PCR, lists solely in-frame clones and lacks some. The sample contains 380,000 or so clones, around 90% of which appear only once. The sample was PBMCs or T cells enriched from blood (not recorded which). These receptor sequences come from a woman aged 35 to 49 with acute COVID-19.

The rearrangement joins TRBV6-5 to TRBJ1-5, with 7 bases that match TRBD1. CDR1 MNHEY and CDR2 SVGAGI come from the germline V gene. The V and J ends lost 6 bases and 3 bases, in that order; junction bases with no gene match: 8. The CDR3 contains 15 residues. The CDR3 protein is CASRGRQGFNQPQHF. For the CDR3, the DNA is TGTGCCAGCAGGGGTAGACAGGGCTTCAATCAGCCCCAGCATTTT.

V and J are TRBV7-2 and TRBJ1-2, with 11 positions matching TRBD1. The CDR3 extends over 15 amino acids. CDR1 is SGHTA and CDR2 is FQGNSA in the germline V gene. The J segment lost 5 bases and the V segment lost 5 bases, leaving 7 bases of the junction unmatched. The DNA of the CDR3 is TGTGCCAGCAGCCTAAGGGGGACAGGGGGATATGGCTACACCTTC. Translating gives CASSLRGTGGYGYTF.

The rearrangement joins TRBV13 to TRBJ1-2; 8 bases fit TRBD1. The ends lost 0 bases at V and 7 bases at J; junction bases unmatched: 4. CDR1 is PRHDT and CDR2 is FYEKMQ in the germline V gene (reference sequence). There are 14 residues in the CDR3. The CDR3 DNA reads TGTGCCAGCAGCTTAGGCAGGGGGCTAGGTGGCTACACCTTC. Translated: CASSLGRGLGGYTF.

The V call is TRBV18, the J call TRBJ2-7, with D perhaps matching TRBD1 (6 bases). V was cut by 5 bases and J by 5 bases, with 10 bases left in between. The CDR3 covers 12 residues. The V gene's germline CDR1 is KGHSH and CDR2 LQKENI. CDR3 amino acids: CASSADRNEQYF. The DNA of the CDR3 is TGTGCCAGCTCAGCCGACAGGAACGAGCAGTACTTC.

The V gene is TRBV5-6, the J gene TRBJ2-2; TRBD1 aligns across 7 bases. V shed 1 base and J 5 bases; nucleotides not matched to a gene: 2. This CDR3 has 14 residues. From germline, CDR1 is SGHDT and CDR2 YYEEEE. CDR3 in amino acids: CASSLYRGTGELFF. In DNA form, the CDR3 reads TGTGCCAGCAGCTTGTACAGGGGAACCGGGGAGCTGTTTTTT.

The chain couples TRBV7-2 to TRBJ1-3; no clear D. The V gene's germline CDR1 is SGHTA and CDR2 FQGNSA. V was shortened by 2 bases and J by 4 bases, with 12 bases between the two germline ends. CDR3 size: 15 residues. CDR3 residues: CASSLLPGKGNTIYF. In DNA form, the CDR3 reads TGTGCCAGCAGCTTACTCCCGGGAAAGGGAAACACCATATATTTT.

This chain links TRBV21-1 with TRBJ1-1; the D call of TRBD1 is as the table states it, not checked on the DNA. TRBV21-1 is deemed a pseudogene. There are 15 residues in the CDR3. The DNA for the CDR3 is TGTGCCAGCAGCCATCCGGACAAGCTGAACACTGAAGCTTTCTTT. Translation: CASSHPDKLNTEAFF.

This sequence joins TRBV7-9 and TRBJ2-7, with D perhaps matching TRBD1 (6 bases). Germline V gene lookup returns CDR1 SEHNR and CDR2 FQNEAQ (reference sequence). The CDR3 consists of 12 residues. V gave up 4 bases and J gave up 6 bases, with 10 bases separating them. For the CDR3, the DNA is TGTGCCAGCAGCTCTAACAGGGTCGAGCAGTACTTC. It is translated as CASSSNRVEQYF.

This clone was seen more than once but under ten times. The chain uses TRBV2 and TRBJ1-1; D may be TRBD1 (5 bases). This CDR3 comprises 13 residues. Germline CDR1 SNHLY, CDR2 FYNNEI. With 5 bases removed from V and 4 bases from J, the gap between germline ends came to 11 bases. DNA for the CDR3: TGTGCCAGCAGTCCCGGGGGTTTCACTGAAGCTTTCTTT. Translated: CASSPGGFTEAFF.

V gene TRBV18 combines with J gene TRBJ2-5, with 10 bases that match TRBD1. The CDR3 loop spans 19 amino acids. The V gene's germline CDR1 is KGHSH and CDR2 LQKENI. Trimming cost V 6 bases and J 3 bases; bases outside gene matches: 19. CDR3 DNA: TGTGCCAGCTCCCCGGGCCCGGGACAGGGGTTTCATGTCGAAGAGACCCAGTACTTC. It codes for CASSPGPGQGFHVEETQYF.

The V gene is TRBV18, the J gene TRBJ1-2; 9 bases map to TRBD1. The CDR3 sequence is 14 residues long. The J segment lost 5 bases and the V segment lost 4 bases, leaving 5 bases of the junction unmatched. Germline values: CDR1 KGHSH, CDR2 LQKENI. CDR3 sequence (DNA): TGTGCCAGCTCACTGGGACAGGGTCTATATGGCTACACCTTC. It yields the protein CASSLGQGLYGYTF.

The genes are TRBV27 and TRBJ1-6; 11 nucleotides match TRBD1. The CDR3 has 14 amino acids. CDR1 is MNHEY, CDR2 SMNVEV, per germline (reference sequence). V gave up 4 bases and J gave up 8 bases; unmatched junction bases: 1. CDR3 loop: CASSWDRGDSPLHF. The CDR3 bases are TGTGCCAGCAGTTGGGACAGGGGGGATTCACCCCTCCACTTT.

The chain couples TRBV12-3 or TRBV12-4 to TRBJ1-1; a weak D match, TRBD1 (6 bases). The CDR3 has 13 residues. V was shortened by 6 bases and J by 4 bases, with 12 bases between the two germline ends. CDR3 amino acids: CASRVTGTTEAFF. CDR3 bases: TGTGCCAGCAGGGTTACAGGGACCACTGAAGCTTTCTTT.

This sequence joins TRBV11-3 and TRBJ2-7, with TRBD1 matching over 7 bases. Germline lookup yields CDR1 SGHNT and CDR2 YENEEA. With 5 bases clipped from V and 5 bases from J, the junction kept 9 bases outside the gene matches. The CDR3 length is 14 residues. The CDR3 region has the DNA TGTGCCAGCAGCAAGACAGGGTTCCCCCACGAGCAGTACTTC. Protein sequence: CASSKTGFPHEQYF.

This clone was recorded a few times. The chain employs TRBV7-2 and TRBJ1-6; 11 nucleotides align to TRBD1. Trimming took 6 bases from V and 8 from J; bases not matched to a gene: 0. From germline, CDR1 is SGHTA and CDR2 FQGNSA. The CDR3 spans 13 residues. This chain's CDR3 is CASRGQGDSPLHF. The CDR3 bases are TGTGCCAGCAGGGGACAGGGGGATTCACCCCTCCACTTT.

This clone appeared a few times. The CDR3 reads CASSLRGNYGYTF. DNA for the CDR3: TGTGCCAGCAGTTTAAGGGGGAACTATGGCTACACCTTC. The V call is TRBV28, the J call TRBJ1-2, with D possibly being TRBD1 (6 bases). Trimming pared 2 bases from V and 2 bases from J, leaving 6 bases between. The CDR3 totals 13 residues. Germline lookup yields CDR1 MDHEN and CDR2 SYDVKM.

V gene TRBV10-3 combines with J gene TRBJ1-1, with 11 bases identical to TRBD1. Germline loops: CDR1 ENHRY, CDR2 SYGVKD. CDR3 length: 15 amino acids. The trim removed 4 bases at V and 6 bases at J, leaving 7 bases unmatched. The CDR3 nucleotides read TGTGCCATCAGTGGATTGGGACAGGGGGGCCCTGAAGCTTTCTTT. Protein product: CAISGLGQGGPEAFF.

J is TRBJ2-5 and V is TRBV15; D is perhaps TRBD1 (6 bases). The CDR3 has 16 residues. V was trimmed by 5 bases and J by 5 bases, leaving 21 bases between them. Germline lookup yields CDR1 LNHNV and CDR2 YYDKDF (reference sequence). CDR3 DNA: TGTGCCACCAGCCTGACCTACCGGGACACTTCTGAGACCCAGTACTTC. It is translated as CATSLTYRDTSETQYF.

The chain uses TRBV24-1 and TRBJ1-2; the D gene is possibly TRBD1 (5 bases). The germline CDR1 and CDR2 sequences are KGHDR and SFDVKD. The V and J ends lost 3 bases and 8 bases respectively, with 15 bases between them. The CDR3 sequence is 14 residues long. This CDR3 reads CATSDDGTGKGYTF. Here the CDR3 DNA reads TGTGCCACCAGTGATGATGGGACTGGGAAAGGCTACACCTTC.

This clone has a single count. V gene TRBV13 combines with J gene TRBJ2-3; TRBD2 matches at 14 bases. This CDR3 has 22 amino acids. CDR1 and CDR2 from the germline V gene are PRHDT and FYEKMQ (reference sequence). Trimming at V came to 5 bases and at J to 6 bases, leaving 25 bases not matched to a gene. The CDR3 protein is CASSGVPGQEPGTSGGKDTQYF. DNA of the CDR3: TGTGCCAGCAGCGGAGTCCCGGGACAGGAGCCCGGGACTAGCGGGGGCAAGGATACGCAGTATTTT.

This sequence joins TRBV7-9 and TRBJ2-7; 7 bases line up with TRBD2. CDR1 and CDR2 (germline): SEHNR, FQNEAQ (reference sequence). V was clipped by 8 bases and J by 1 base; unmatched bases: 5. There are 13 residues in the CDR3. The CDR3 protein is CASGEGHSYEQYF. CDR3 DNA: TGTGCCAGCGGGGAGGGCCATTCCTACGAGCAGTACTTC.

CDR3 residues: CASTQLLAGGYNEQFF. CDR3 bases: TGTGCCAGCACCCAACTACTAGCGGGGGGTTACAATGAGCAGTTCTTC. The chain couples TRBV7-8 to TRBJ2-1; 12 bases agree with TRBD2. The J segment lost 4 bases and the V segment lost 7 bases, leaving 8 bases of the junction unmatched. Germline loops: CDR1 SGHVS, CDR2 FQNEAQ. The CDR3 sequence is 16 residues long.

This clone has a single count. CDR3: CASSSAGGPAETQYF. DNA for the CDR3: TGTGCCAGCAGTTCGGCGGGGGGGCCGGCGGAGACCCAGTACTTC. This chain joins TRBV2 and TRBJ2-5; 9 bases line up with TRBD2. The CDR3 is 15 amino acids. Germline CDR1 reads SNHLY; CDR2 reads FYNNEI. Trimming removed 5 bases from V and 5 bases from J; junction bases left unmatched: 9.

The chain joins TRBV3-1 (or the pseudogene TRBV3-2) to TRBJ2-2; 9 nucleotides align to TRBD1. The germline gives CDR1 LGHDT, CDR2 YNNKEL (reference sequence). The CDR3 has 13 residues. V was clipped by 6 bases and J by 6 bases; unmatched bases: 2. The CDR3 bases are TGTGCCAGCAGTCGACAGGGGGCCGGGGAGCTGTTTTTT. Its translation is CASSRQGAGELFF.

The chain uses TRBV19 and TRBJ1-5; D call uncertain. Trimming pared 4 bases from V and 5 bases from J, leaving 6 bases between. Germline values: CDR1 LNHDA, CDR2 SQIVND (reference sequence). The CDR3 runs 12 residues. DNA of the CDR3: TGTGCCAGTAGTACAGCGGATCAGCCCCAGCATTTT. It encodes CASSTADQPQHF.

This chain joins TRBV2 and TRBJ1-1; the match to TRBD1 covers 8 bases. CDR3 size: 14 residues. Trimming removed 7 bases from V and 1 base from J; junction bases left unmatched: 5. The germline gives CDR1 SNHLY, CDR2 FYNNEI. The CDR3, as DNA: TGTGCCAGCAATGGAGGGACAGGGAACACTGAAGCTTTCTTT. Residues: CASNGGTGNTEAFF.

The V and J genes are TRBV5-4 and TRBJ1-6, with a weak D call TRBD1 (6 bases). Trimming pared 2 bases from V and 8 bases from J, leaving 14 bases between. The CDR3 runs 15 residues. Germline V gene data show CDR1 as SGHNT and CDR2 as YYREEE (reference sequence). CDR3 bases: TGTGCCAGCAGCTTACGCACAGGGATGGATTCACCCCTCCACTTT. It translates to CASSLRTGMDSPLHF.

The V call is TRBV2, the J call TRBJ1-5; 11 positions match TRBD1. The V segment lost 4 bases and the J segment 3 bases; nucleotides outside the gene matches: 5. CDR3 length equals 16 residues. Germline V lookup: CDR1 SNHLY, CDR2 FYNNEI. The CDR3 sequence is CASSGGTGGANQPQHF. The CDR3 DNA follows: TGTGCCAGCAGTGGGGGGACAGGGGGAGCCAATCAGCCCCAGCATTTT.

The chain employs TRBV4-1 and TRBJ1-1; 9 nucleotides match TRBD1. Germline V gives CDR1 MGHRA, CDR2 YSYEKL. CDR3 length: 16 amino acids. J gave up 7 bases and V 1 base, and 10 bases lay outside the gene matches. The CDR3 DNA follows: TGCGCCAGCAGCCAAGGTATGCACAGGGGGCCTGGTGAAGCTTTCTTT. Protein product: CASSQGMHRGPGEAFF.

V usage is TRBV18 and J usage is TRBJ2-7; possible D gene TRBD2, 5 bases. Deletions cut 2 bases from V and 1 base from J, with 15 bases between. The CDR3 spans 16 residues. Germline CDR1 and CDR2: KGHSH and LQKENI. CDR3 in amino acids: CASSPSFGVASYEQYF. The DNA of the CDR3 is TGTGCCAGCTCACCATCGTTCGGGGTGGCGTCCTACGAGCAGTACTTC.

V gene TRBV12-5 combines with J gene TRBJ1-4; D is ambiguous. The CDR3 is 13 residues long. Germline V lookup: CDR1 LGHNT, CDR2 FRNRAP. The germline V and J ends were trimmed by 6 bases and 8 bases, with 13 bases remaining between them. DNA for the CDR3: TGTGCTAGTGGGCCCGGTGTAGCCGAAAAACTGTTTTTT. It is translated as CASGPGVAEKLFF.

This chain uses TRBV9 with TRBJ2-1, with 9 positions matching TRBD2. The germline gives CDR1 SGDLS, CDR2 YYNGEE. V lost 2 bases to trimming and J lost 9 bases; unmatched junction nucleotides: 12. The CDR3 spans 16 residues. The CDR3 loop is CASSVFYRSGGGEQFF. CDR3 sequence (DNA): TGTGCCAGCAGCGTTTTCTACCGTAGCGGGGGCGGTGAGCAGTTCTTC.